This record concerns one TCR beta chain sequence. Each CDR3 protein is one row after TCRdb ran MiXCR on the RT-PCR reads. The sample lists 150,000 to 200,000 distinct CDR3 sequences, approximately 12% seen once, with about 29% in the top ten. This record belongs to a study of response to subunit inactivated influenza vaccine. CDR1 is GTSNPN, CDR2 SVGIG, per germline (reference sequence). The V gene lost 6 bases and the J gene lost 9 bases, with 42 bases spanning the gap. The length of the CDR3 is 21 residues. Separately, the same data were catalogued under a study of T cells expressing NK-cell markers. Per that study: In generating TCR beta cDNA, 5'RACE template switching with UMIs was used.

This receptor was obtained from a man aged 50 to 60 who received an inactivated influenza vaccine. V usage is TRBV30 and J usage is TRBJ2-1, with D unclear. Sequenced material: CD8+ T cells sorted from PBMCs, taken about 12 days after vaccination. CDR3 DNA sequence: TGTGCCTGTCAGAGAGTTCCAATTTTAAATCAACATTTAACTTATAACACTGAGCAGTTCTTC. Translation: CACQRVPILNQHLTYNTEQFF.